This T cell receptor beta chain was identified in a study of cytomegalovirus exposure and HLA in healthy donors. The study, taken as a whole, reports: As a later analysis showed, several of the most significant clusters appeared to be linked to common viral pathogens. A missense variant in DCLRE1C was later tied to TCR beta V- and J-gene trimming. Earlier analysis found most TCR beta V segments productive about 87% or about 30% of the time.

Comments on this clone: Its matching antigen is unknown.

Primers for the PCR totalled 60 Vbeta and 13 Jbeta. Produced via immunoSEQ multiplex PCR; TCRdb's table is partial and in-frame only. This table holds over 150,000 clones, 77% found once. The sequenced sample was PBMCs. The receptor was derived from a man younger than 40 in good health and CMV-seropositive.

The CDR3 coding sequence is TGTGCCAGCAGGACGGGGACAGGGGGGGAGACCCAGTACTTC. Translating it yields CASRTGTGGETQYF. This chain links TRBV7-6 with TRBJ2-5; 11 bases match TRBD1. Germline lookup yields CDR1 SGHVS and CDR2 FNYEAQ. CDR3 length equals 14 residues. J was trimmed by 5 bases and V by 6 bases; bases with no gene match: 5.